This record covers a single T cell receptor beta chain. The junction differs from germline at one of its ends, possibly a read error. The data were obtained in a study of regulatory T cells in long-lasting Graves disease. With iRepertoire HTBI primers and Arm-PCR of CDR3 regions, TCR beta libraries were built. TCRdb re-called the multiplex PCR reads through MiXCR, storing one row per CDR3 protein. The repertoire holds approximately 300,000 distinct CDR3 sequences, with roughly 18% as singletons. Indicated time point: newly diagnosed GD, antithyroid drugs for less than 3 months. Researchers made the TCR library from RNA that was extracted from PBMCs. This TCR was sampled from a female donor with Graves disease. The source was peripheral blood mononuclear cells (PBMCs), collected at new diagnosis, from a patient treated with antithyroid drugs.

The CDR3 sequence: CAWSGPETQSF. The DNA for the CDR3 is TGTGCCTGGAGCGGCCCGGAGACCCAGTCCTTC. The V gene is TRBV30, the J gene TRBJ2-5; D remains ambiguous. This CDR3 region has 11 residues. Germline values: CDR1 GTSNPN, CDR2 SVGIG (reference sequence).